This T cell receptor (beta chain) came from a study of blood T cell repertoires in COVID-19. Measured with immunoSEQ multiplex PCR; TCRdb has only the in-frame clones, and not every one. The sample carries around 8,300 clones, 70% to 90% recorded once. V dropped 7 bases and J dropped 6; count of bases not matched to a gene: 8. The CDR3 covers 14 residues. CDR1 and CDR2 (germline): SEHNR, FQNEAQ (reference sequence). The sample taken for sequencing was peripheral blood. The clonotype was recovered from a human donor in a cohort sampled during active COVID-19. This chain joins TRBV7-9 and TRBJ2-2, with TRBD1 matching over 7 bases. The DNA for the CDR3 is TGTGCCAGCATCGGGGTGACAGGGCCCGGGGAGCTGTTTTTT. Translation: CASIGVTGPGELFF.